A single sample gave rise to the 10 T cell receptor beta chains below, sequenced in a study of spatial heterogeneity in lung cancer. In TCRdb, the 5' RACE reads were re-called with MiXCR into one record per CDR3 protein. The table shows 20,000 to 25,000 distinct CDR3 sequences, with less than 6% occurring only once. The time point here: sample taken at primary tumor resection. The sample was PBMCs, taken at surgery. These receptors all come from a male donor with early-stage non-small cell lung cancer.

This clonotype was observed many times. V usage is TRBV4-3 and J usage is TRBJ1-1; the D is unclear. The CDR3 has 13 amino acids. V lost 1 base and J 7 bases, leaving 10 bases between the germline ends. Looked up from germline, CDR1 is LGHNA and CDR2 is YSLEER. CDR3 in amino acids: CASSQGGGLEAFF. In nucleotides, the CDR3 is TGCGCCAGCAGCCAAGGGGGAGGCCTTGAAGCTTTCTTT.

This clonotype was counted at least ten times. The rearrangement joins TRBV12-3 or TRBV12-4 to TRBJ2-7; no definite D call. V dropped 6 bases and J dropped 4 bases, with 10 bases sitting between them. The CDR3 length is 12 residues. CDR3 amino acids: CASSPQRYEQYF. In DNA form, the CDR3 reads TGTGCCAGCAGCCCACAGCGATACGAGCAGTACTTC.

This clonotype was seen repeatedly, ten times or more. This sequence joins TRBV6-1 and TRBJ2-7; D unclear. The germline gives CDR1 MNHNS, CDR2 SASEGT. V lost 8 bases to trimming and J lost 0 bases, with 5 bases between them. This CDR3 is 11 amino acids long. The CDR3 sequence is CASGYSYEQYF. The CDR3 nucleotides read TGTGCCAGCGGGTACTCCTACGAGCAGTACTTC.

This chain joins TRBV14 and TRBJ2-3; the D is unclear. The V end was cut by 1 base, the J end by 0 bases, with 8 bases between. Germline V gene data show CDR1 as SGHDN and CDR2 as FVKESK. This CDR3 contains 15 residues. CDR3 region: CASSQGSPSTDTQYF. The CDR3 bases are TGTGCCAGCAGCCAAGGCAGCCCTAGCACAGATACGCAGTATTTT. The variable domain in full, completed from reference TRBV14 and TRBJ2-3, reads EAGVTQFPSHSVIEKGQTVTLRCDPISGHDNLYWYRRVMGKEIKFLLHFVKESKQDESGMPNNRFLAERTGGTYSTLKVQPAELEDSGVYFCASSQGSPSTDTQYFGPGTRLTVL.

There are many counts of this clonotype. The CDR3 DNA is TGTGCCAGCAGCTTAGCCGGCATCCCGACAGATACGCAGTATTTT. Translation gives CASSLAGIPTDTQYF. The chain links TRBV7-9 to TRBJ2-3, with D uncertain. Trimming pared 0 bases from V and 3 bases from J, leaving 10 bases between. From germline, CDR1 is SEHNR and CDR2 FQNEAQ (reference sequence). CDR3 length: 15 amino acids.

The sample holds many counts of this clonotype. The chain has TRBV7-2 and TRBJ2-3; 10 nucleotides match TRBD2. The CDR3 has 15 amino acids. V lost 5 bases, J lost 7 bases, and 9 bases stayed unmatched. Per the germline V gene, CDR1 is SGHTA and CDR2 is FQGNSA. CDR3 sequence: CASSLSGGAGNTQYF. In DNA form, the CDR3 reads TGTGCCAGCAGCCTAAGCGGGGGGGCCGGGAATACGCAGTATTTT.

This clonotype occurred many times. The chain couples TRBV6-2 or TRBV6-3 to TRBJ2-7; D not certain. Looked up from germline, CDR1 is MNHEY and CDR2 is SVGEGT. The CDR3 loop spans 14 amino acids. The V gene lost 8 bases and the J gene lost 2 bases, with 16 bases spanning the gap. The CDR3 sequence: CASQDARLTYEQYF. In DNA form, the CDR3 reads TGTGCCAGCCAAGACGCGCGGCTAACCTACGAGCAGTACTTC.

There are many counts of this clonotype. V and J are TRBV20-1 and TRBJ2-4; 7 nucleotides align to TRBD1. There are 14 residues in the CDR3. Unmatched junction bases numbered 8, after V lost 3 bases and J lost 6 bases. Per germline, CDR1 DFQATT and CDR2 SNEGSKA (reference sequence). The CDR3 loop is CSARRTGGGNIQYF. The DNA of the CDR3 is TGCAGTGCTAGGCGGACAGGAGGTGGAAACATTCAGTACTTC.

In this sample, this clonotype turned up many times. The J gene is TRBJ2-1, the V gene TRBV7-3; 7 bases line up with TRBD2. CDR3 length equals 16 residues. The V gene end was trimmed by 1 base and the J gene end by 4 bases; junction bases not matched to a gene: 7. Germline V gene data show CDR1 as SGHTA and CDR2 as FQGTGA. CDR3 loop: CASSLKALAAYNEQFF. The DNA of the CDR3 is TGTGCCAGCAGCTTAAAGGCGCTAGCGGCTTACAATGAGCAGTTCTTC. The complete variable domain, with remaining parts taken from reference TRBV7-3 and TRBJ2-1, reads GAGVSQTPSNKVTEKGKYVELRCDPISGHTALYWYRQSLGQGPEFLIYFQGTGAADDSGLPNDRFFAVRPEGSVSTLKIQRTERGDSAVYLCASSLKALAAYNEQFFGPGTRLTVL.

In its sample, this clonotype was seen many times. The chain has TRBV29-1 and TRBJ2-7, with 9 bases aligning to TRBD1. This CDR3 spans 15 amino acids. Unmatched junction bases numbered 10, after V lost 4 bases and J lost 3 bases. Germline CDR1 and CDR2: SQVTM and ANQGSEA. The CDR3 DNA is TGCAGCGTTGTTGAAATCGGGACAGGGAGCTACGAGCAGTACTTC. Translated, it gives CSVVEIGTGSYEQYF.